Given below is one TCR beta chain in context. Its antigen is currently unknown. The CDR3 is made up of 13 amino acids. CDR1 is MDHEN and CDR2 is SYDVKM in the germline V gene. After removal of 9 bases from V and 2 bases from J, the junction contained 6 bases not matched to a gene. The sample comes from a study of cytomegalovirus exposure and HLA in healthy donors. Study overall: Most donors, less than 85% of a few hundred genotyped, fell in the Caucasian-associated ancestry cluster. Findings and limits, study-wide: Cytomegalovirus status was reportedly diagnosed by the classifier with high sensitivity and specificity. Across donors, most TCRs were seen rarely, yet some public ones were widespread.

Vbeta (60) and Jbeta (13) primers were used in the PCR. Original analysis: Approximately 11 million of the 80 million or so unique TCR beta chains counted in a later analysis were shared. Libraries were prepared by immunoSEQ multiplex PCR; TCRdb keeps only in-frame clonotypes and omits some of them. V, J and clone size derive from that table, while D and trimming were established from the DNA sequence. This table holds 120,000 or so clones, roughly 80% found once. Sequencing was performed on PBMCs. The chain couples TRBV28 to TRBJ1-2, with TRBD1 matching over 7 bases. This TCR was recovered from a female donor in good health and CMV-seropositive. The CDR3 DNA reads TGTGCCAGTTTCTCACAGGGGAACTATGGCTACACCTTC. This codes for CASFSQGNYGYTF.